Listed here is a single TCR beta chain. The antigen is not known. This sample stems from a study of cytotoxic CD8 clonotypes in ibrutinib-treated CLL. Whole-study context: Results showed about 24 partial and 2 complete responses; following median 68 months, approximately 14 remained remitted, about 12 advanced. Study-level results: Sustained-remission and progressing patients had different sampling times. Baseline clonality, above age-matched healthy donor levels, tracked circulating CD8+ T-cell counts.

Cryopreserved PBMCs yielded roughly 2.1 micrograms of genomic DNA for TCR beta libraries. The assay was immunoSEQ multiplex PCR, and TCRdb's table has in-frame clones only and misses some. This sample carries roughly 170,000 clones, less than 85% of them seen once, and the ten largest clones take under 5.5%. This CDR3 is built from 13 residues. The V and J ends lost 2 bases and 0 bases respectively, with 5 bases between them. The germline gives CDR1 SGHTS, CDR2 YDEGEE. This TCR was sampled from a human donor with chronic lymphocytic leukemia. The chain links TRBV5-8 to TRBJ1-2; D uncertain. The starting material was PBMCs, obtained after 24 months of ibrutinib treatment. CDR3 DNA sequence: TGTGCCAGCAGCTTTGGTACTAACTATGGCTACACCTTC. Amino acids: CASSFGTNYGYTF.